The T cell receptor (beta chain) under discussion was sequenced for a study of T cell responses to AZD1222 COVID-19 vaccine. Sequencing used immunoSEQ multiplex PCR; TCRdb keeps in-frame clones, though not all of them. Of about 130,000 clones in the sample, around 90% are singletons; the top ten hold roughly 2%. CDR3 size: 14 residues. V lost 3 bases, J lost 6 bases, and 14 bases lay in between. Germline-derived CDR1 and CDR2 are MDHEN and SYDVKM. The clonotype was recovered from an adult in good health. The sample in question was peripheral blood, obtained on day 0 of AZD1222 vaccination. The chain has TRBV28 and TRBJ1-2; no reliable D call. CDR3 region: CASSFIGWVDGYTF. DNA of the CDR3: TGTGCCAGCAGTTTTATTGGATGGGTGGATGGCTACACCTTC.